The clone carrying this T cell receptor beta chain was seen at least ten times. The antigen remains unidentified. This specimen comes from a study of T-cell reconstitution after alpha-beta-depleted transplantation in children. Study-level results: Counts and diversity of T cells one year after transplant came mostly from newly produced T cells. By about two months after transplant, alpha-beta T cells reportedly arose from several hundred graft clones that had expanded. Some patients' high day-60 TCRbeta diversity was traced to surviving recipient T cells and thymic progenitors.

For TCRbeta, the library was prepared with unique molecular identifiers. TCRdb reprocessed the PCR reads via MiXCR and lists one record per CDR3 protein. The data contain around 670,000 distinct CDR3 sequences, around 13% of them seen just once; the ten biggest clones take up around 0.79%. Germline values: CDR1 SGHRS, CDR2 YFSETQ. The CDR3 sequence is 14 residues long. V was pared by 5 bases and J by 1 base, with 3 bases of the junction left unmatched. The chain joins TRBV5-1 to TRBJ2-3; 8 positions agree with TRBD2. The TCR sequence derives from a girl aged 2 to 9 with congenital amegakaryocytic thrombocytopenia, due to receive a stem cell transplant. The material sequenced was PBMCs, taken before TCRalphabeta/CD19-depleted stem cell transplant. CDR3 region: CASRKAGGTDTQYF. The CDR3 DNA sequence: TGCGCCAGCAGAAAAGCGGGAGGCACAGATACGCAGTATTTT.